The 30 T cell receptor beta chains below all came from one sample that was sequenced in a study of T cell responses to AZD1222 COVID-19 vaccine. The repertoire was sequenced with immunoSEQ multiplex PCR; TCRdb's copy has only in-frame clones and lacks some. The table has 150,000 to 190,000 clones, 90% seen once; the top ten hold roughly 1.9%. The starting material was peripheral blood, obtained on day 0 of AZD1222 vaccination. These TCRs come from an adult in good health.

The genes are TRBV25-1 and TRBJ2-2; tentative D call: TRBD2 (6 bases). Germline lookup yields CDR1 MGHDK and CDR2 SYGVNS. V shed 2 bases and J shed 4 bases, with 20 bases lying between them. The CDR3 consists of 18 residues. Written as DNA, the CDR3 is TGTGCCAGCAGTGAAGGTCGAGGGACTCTTATCCCCACCGGGGAGCTGTTTTTT. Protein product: CASSEGRGTLIPTGELFF.

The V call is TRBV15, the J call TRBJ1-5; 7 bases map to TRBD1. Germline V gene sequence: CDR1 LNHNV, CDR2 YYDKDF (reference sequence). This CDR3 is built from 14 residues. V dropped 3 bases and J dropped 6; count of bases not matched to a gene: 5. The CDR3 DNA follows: TGTGCCACCAGCAGTATCAGGGGGTCTCAGCCCCAGCATTTT. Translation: CATSSIRGSQPQHF.

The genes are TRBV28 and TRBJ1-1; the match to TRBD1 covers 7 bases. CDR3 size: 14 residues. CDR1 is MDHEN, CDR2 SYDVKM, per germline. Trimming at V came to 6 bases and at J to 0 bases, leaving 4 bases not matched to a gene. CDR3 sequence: CASRDRFMNTEAFF. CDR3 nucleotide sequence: TGTGCCAGCAGGGACAGGTTCATGAACACTGAAGCTTTCTTT.

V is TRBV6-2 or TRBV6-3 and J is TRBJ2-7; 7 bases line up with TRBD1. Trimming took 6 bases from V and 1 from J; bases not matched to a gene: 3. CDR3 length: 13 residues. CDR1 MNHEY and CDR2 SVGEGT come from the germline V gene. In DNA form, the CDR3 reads TGTGCCAGCAGCCGACAGGGTTCCTACGAGCAGTACTTC. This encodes CASSRQGSYEQYF.

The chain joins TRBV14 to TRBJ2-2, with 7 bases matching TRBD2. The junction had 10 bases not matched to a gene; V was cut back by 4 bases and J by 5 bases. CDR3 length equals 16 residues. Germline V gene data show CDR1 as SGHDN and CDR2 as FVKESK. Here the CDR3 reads CASSLRPGTTTGELFF. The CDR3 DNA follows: TGTGCCAGCAGCCTCCGCCCGGGGACTACAACCGGGGAGCTGTTTTTT.

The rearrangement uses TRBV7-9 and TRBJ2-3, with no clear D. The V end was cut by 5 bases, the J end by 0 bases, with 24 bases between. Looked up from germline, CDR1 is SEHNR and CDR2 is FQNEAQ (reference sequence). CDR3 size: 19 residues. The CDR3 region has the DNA TGTGCCAGCAGCCGGGTTTTTGCAGGTTTGAGCTCTAGCACAGATACGCAGTATTTT. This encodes CASSRVFAGLSSSTDTQYF.

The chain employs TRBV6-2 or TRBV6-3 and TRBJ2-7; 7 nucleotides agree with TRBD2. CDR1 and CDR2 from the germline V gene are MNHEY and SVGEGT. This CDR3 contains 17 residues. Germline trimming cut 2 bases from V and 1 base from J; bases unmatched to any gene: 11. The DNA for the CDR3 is TGTGCCAGCAGTTACCCCTGGATAGTAGCGGGTTCCTACGAGCAGTACTTC. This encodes CASSYPWIVAGSYEQYF.

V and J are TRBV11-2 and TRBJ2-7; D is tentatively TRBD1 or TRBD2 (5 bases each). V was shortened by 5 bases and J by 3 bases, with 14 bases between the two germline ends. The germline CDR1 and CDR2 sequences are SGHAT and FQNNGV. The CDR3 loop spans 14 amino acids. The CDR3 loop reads CASSPRAGSYEQYF. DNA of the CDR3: TGTGCCAGCAGCCCAAGGGCAGGGAGCTACGAGCAGTACTTC.

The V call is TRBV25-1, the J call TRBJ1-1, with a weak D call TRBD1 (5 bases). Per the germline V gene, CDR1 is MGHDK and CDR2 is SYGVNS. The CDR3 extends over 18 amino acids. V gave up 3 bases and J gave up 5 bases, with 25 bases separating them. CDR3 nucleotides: TGTGCCAGCAGTGATCTAAGACGGGAGACAGACCTTGGAACTGAAGCTTTCTTT. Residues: CASSDLRRETDLGTEAFF.

CDR3 amino acids: CAISAEGGSSYEQYF. CDR3 DNA sequence: TGTGCCATCAGTGCGGAGGGGGGGAGCTCCTACGAGCAGTACTTC. The chain carries TRBV10-3 and TRBJ2-7; tentative D call: TRBD2 (7 bases). With 4 bases removed from V and 0 bases from J, the gap between germline ends came to 13 bases. The CDR3 has 15 amino acids. Germline lookup yields CDR1 ENHRY and CDR2 SYGVKD.

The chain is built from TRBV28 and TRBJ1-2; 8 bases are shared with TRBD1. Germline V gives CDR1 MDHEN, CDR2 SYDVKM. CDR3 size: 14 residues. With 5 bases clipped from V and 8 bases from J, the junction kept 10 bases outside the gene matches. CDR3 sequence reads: CASSREDRVGGYTF. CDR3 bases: TGTGCCAGCAGTAGGGAGGACAGGGTAGGCGGCTACACCTTC.

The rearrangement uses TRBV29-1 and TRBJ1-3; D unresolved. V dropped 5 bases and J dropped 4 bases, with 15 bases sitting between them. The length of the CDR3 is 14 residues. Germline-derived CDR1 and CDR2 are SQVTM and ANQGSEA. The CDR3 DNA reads TGCAGCGTTCAGAGCGGGTTGTCGGGAAACACCATATATTTT. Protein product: CSVQSGLSGNTIYF.

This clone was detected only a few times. CDR3 sequence reads: CASSFPRDRGSPLHF. Here the CDR3 DNA reads TGTGCCAGCAGTTTTCCGAGGGACAGGGGTTCACCCCTCCACTTT. The J gene is TRBJ1-6, the V gene TRBV28; 10 nucleotides agree with TRBD1. With V trimmed by 3 bases and J by 9 bases, 5 bases remained unmatched. The germline V gene has CDR1 MDHEN and CDR2 SYDVKM. This CDR3 spans 15 amino acids. The complete variable domain, with remaining parts taken from reference TRBV28 and TRBJ1-6, reads DVKVTQSSRYLVKRTGEKVFLECVQDMDHENMFWYRQDPGLGLRLIYFSYDVKMKEKGDIPEGYSVSREKKERFSLILESASTNQTSMYLCASSFPRDRGSPLHFGNGTRLTVT.

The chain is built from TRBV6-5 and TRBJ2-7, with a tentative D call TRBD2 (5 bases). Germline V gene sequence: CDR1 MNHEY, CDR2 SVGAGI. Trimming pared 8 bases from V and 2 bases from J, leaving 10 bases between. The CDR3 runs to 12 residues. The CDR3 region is CASARAPYEQYF. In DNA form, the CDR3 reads TGTGCCAGCGCGCGGGCCCCCTACGAGCAGTACTTC.

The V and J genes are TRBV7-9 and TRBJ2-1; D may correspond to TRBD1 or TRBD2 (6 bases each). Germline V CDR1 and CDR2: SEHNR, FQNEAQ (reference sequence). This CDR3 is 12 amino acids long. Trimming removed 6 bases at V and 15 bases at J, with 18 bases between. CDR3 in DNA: TGTGCCAGCAGTCGCGGCTCGGGGGCCCTGTTCTTC. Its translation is CASSRGSGALFF.

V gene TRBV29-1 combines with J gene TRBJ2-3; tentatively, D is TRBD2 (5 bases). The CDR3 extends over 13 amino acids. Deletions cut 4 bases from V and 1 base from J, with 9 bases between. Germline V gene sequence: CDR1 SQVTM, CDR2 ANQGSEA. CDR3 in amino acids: CSVGGRGTDTQYF. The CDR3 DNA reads TGCAGCGTTGGAGGGCGGGGCACAGATACGCAGTATTTT.

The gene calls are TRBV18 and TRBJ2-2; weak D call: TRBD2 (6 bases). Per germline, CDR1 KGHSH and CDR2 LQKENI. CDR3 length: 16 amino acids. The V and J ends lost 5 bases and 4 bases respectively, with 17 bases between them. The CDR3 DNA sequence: TGTGCCAGCTCATCCGAGTCTAGCGAAGTCACCGGGGAGCTGTTTTTT. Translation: CASSSESSEVTGELFF.

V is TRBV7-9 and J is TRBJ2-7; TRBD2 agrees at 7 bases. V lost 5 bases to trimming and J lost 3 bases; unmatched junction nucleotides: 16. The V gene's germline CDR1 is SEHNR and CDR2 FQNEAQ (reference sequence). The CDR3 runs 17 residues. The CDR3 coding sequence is TGTGCCAGCAGCCCGAGGGAGTCTCTCGGGAGGAGCTACGAGCAGTACTTC. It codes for CASSPRESLGRSYEQYF. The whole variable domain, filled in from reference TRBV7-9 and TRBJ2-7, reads DTGVSQNPRHKITKRGQNVTFRCDPISEHNRLYWYRQTLGQGPEFLTYFQNEAQLEKSRLLSDRFSAERPKGSFSTLEIQRTEQGDSAMYLCASSPRESLGRSYEQYFGPGTRLTVT.

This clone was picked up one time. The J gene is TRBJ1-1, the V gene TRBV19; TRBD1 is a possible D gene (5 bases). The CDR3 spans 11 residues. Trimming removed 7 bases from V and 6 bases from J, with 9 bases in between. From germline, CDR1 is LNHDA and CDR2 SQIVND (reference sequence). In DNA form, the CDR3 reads TGTGCCAGTACCACGGGGGCTGAAGCTTTCTTT. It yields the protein CASTTGAEAFF.

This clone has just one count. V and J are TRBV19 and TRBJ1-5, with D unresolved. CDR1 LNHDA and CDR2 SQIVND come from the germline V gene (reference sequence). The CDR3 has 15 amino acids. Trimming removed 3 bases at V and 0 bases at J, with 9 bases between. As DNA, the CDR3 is TGTGCCAGTAGTATTTTTACCGGTAGCAATCAGCCCCAGCATTTT. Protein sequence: CASSIFTGSNQPQHF.

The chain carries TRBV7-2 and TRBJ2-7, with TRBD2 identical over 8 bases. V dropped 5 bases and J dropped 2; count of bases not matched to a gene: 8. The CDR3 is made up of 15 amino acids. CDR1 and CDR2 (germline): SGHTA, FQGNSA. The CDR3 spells CASSLRTSNTYEQYF. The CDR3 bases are TGTGCCAGCAGCCTCCGGACTAGCAATACCTACGAGCAGTACTTC.

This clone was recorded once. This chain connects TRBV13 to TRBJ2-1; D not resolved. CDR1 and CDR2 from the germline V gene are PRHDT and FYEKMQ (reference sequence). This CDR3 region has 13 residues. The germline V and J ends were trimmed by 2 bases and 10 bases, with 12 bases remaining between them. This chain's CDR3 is CASSLSAGREQFF. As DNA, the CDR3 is TGTGCCAGCAGCTTATCGGCTGGTCGGGAGCAGTTCTTC.

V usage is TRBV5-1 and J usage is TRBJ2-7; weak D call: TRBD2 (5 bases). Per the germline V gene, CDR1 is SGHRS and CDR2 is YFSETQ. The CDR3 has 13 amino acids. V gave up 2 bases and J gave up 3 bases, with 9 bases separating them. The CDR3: CASSLEGIYEQYF. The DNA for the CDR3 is TGCGCCAGCAGCTTAGAGGGTATCTACGAGCAGTACTTC.

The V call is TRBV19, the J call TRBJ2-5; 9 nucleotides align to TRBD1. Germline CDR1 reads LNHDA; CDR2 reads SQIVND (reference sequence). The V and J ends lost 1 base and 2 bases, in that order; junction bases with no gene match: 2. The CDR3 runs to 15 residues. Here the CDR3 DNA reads TGTGCCAGTAGTATAGCGACAGGGGGTCAAGAGACCCAGTACTTC. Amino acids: CASSIATGGQETQYF.

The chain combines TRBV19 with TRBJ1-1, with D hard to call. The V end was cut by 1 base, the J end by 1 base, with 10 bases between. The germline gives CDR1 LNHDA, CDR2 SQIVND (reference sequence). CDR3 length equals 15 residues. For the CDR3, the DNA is TGTGCCAGTAGTATAGTGGCTGAGAAGAACACTGAAGCTTTCTTT. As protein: CASSIVAEKNTEAFF.

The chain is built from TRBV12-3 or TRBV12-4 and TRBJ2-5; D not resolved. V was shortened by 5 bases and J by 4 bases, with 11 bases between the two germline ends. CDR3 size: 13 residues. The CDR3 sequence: CASSASVSETQYF. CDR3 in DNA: TGTGCCAGCAGTGCCTCGGTATCAGAGACCCAGTACTTC.

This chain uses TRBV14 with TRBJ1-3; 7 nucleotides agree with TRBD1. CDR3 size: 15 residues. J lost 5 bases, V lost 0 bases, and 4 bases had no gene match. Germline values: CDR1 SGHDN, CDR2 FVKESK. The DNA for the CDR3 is TGTGCCAGCAGCCAAGATCAAGGGGGCCGAAACACCATATATTTT. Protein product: CASSQDQGGRNTIYF.

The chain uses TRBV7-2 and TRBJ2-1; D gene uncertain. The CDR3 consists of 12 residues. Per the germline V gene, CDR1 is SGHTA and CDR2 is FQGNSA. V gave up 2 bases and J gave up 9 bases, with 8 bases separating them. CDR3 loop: CASSLTIREQFF. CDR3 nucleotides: TGTGCCAGCAGCTTAACGATCCGTGAGCAGTTCTTC.

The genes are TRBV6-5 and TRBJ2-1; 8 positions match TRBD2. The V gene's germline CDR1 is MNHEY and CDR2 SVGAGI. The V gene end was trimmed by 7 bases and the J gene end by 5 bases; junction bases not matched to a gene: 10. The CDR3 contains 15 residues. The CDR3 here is CASNLIAGRDNEQFF. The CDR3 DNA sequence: TGTGCCAGCAACCTAATAGCGGGGAGAGACAATGAGCAGTTCTTC.

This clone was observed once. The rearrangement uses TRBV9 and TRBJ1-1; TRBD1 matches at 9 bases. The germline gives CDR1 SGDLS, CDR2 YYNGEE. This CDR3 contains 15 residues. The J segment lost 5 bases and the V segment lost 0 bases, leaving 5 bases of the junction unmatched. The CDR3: CASSVEGTGRTEAFF. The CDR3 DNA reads TGTGCCAGCAGCGTAGAAGGGACAGGGCGAACTGAAGCTTTCTTT.